This T cell receptor (beta chain) was retrieved from a study of T cell responses to AZD1222 COVID-19 vaccine. CDR1 is SGHVS, CDR2 FNYEAQ, per germline. The CDR3 is 13 residues long. V lost 1 base, J lost 4 bases, and 0 bases stayed unmatched. Produced via immunoSEQ multiplex PCR; TCRdb's table is partial and in-frame only. The sample lists some 110,000 clones, around 90% occurring once. This clonotype was sampled from an adult in good health. This rearrangement joins TRBV7-6 to TRBJ2-5, with 7 bases aligning to TRBD1. Sequenced material: peripheral blood, taken on day 0 of AZD1222 vaccination. The CDR3 here is CASSLDRGETQYF. CDR3 in DNA: TGTGCCAGCAGCTTAGACAGGGGAGAGACCCAGTACTTC. The complete variable domain, with remaining parts taken from reference TRBV7-6 and TRBJ2-5, reads GAGVSQSPRYKVTKRGQDVALRCDPISGHVSLYWYRQALGQGPEFLTYFNYEAQQDKSGLPNDRFSAERPEGSISTLTIQRTEQRDSAMYRCASSLDRGETQYFGPGTRLLVL.